This entry features one T cell receptor beta chain sequence. Its antigen is not identified. One entry per CDR3 protein results from TCRdb running MiXCR on the RACE reads. The table has some 78,000 distinct CDR3 sequences, around 8.7% seen once. This specimen belongs to a study of human T cells and chemical hapten exposure. General observations from the study: Those TCRs sitting above 1 in 1000 frequency stayed the same with DPC sensitization.

Germline loops: CDR1 SQVTM, CDR2 ANQGSEA. V lost 6 bases, J lost 1 base, and 8 bases lay in between. The CDR3 consists of 12 residues. As to time point: healthy volunteer bleed at 6 weeks. Extraction yielded total RNA from whole blood (unfractionated). What was sequenced was whole blood. This clonotype was obtained from a male donor in good health. Some clones in this sample may be carry-over from other donors' samples. The chain employs TRBV29-1 and TRBJ2-3; D uncertain. DNA for the CDR3: TGCAGCGTAAGGCAGGGCACAGATACGCAGTATTTT. Amino acid sequence: CSVRQGTDTQYF.